This T cell receptor (beta chain) stems from a study of T-cell memory formation after mild COVID-19. The CDR3 totals 11 residues. The V end was cut by 4 bases, the J end by 12 bases, with 12 bases between. Germline CDR1 and CDR2: MNHEY and SVGEGT. One entry per CDR3 protein results from TCRdb running MiXCR on the 5' RACE reads. The table has about 100,000 distinct CDR3 sequences, 13% to 15% seen once. This chain uses TRBV6-2 or TRBV6-3 with TRBJ1-1; D call uncertain. This clonotype was sampled from a man aged 18 to 29 who had mild COVID-19 (a few samples of this study predate the infection). Cell type and time point are not known. What was sequenced was PBMCs or a T cell subset sorted from them (not recorded which). The CDR3 DNA follows: TGTGCCAGCAGTTCGCCCGTCGGATCTTTCTTT. Protein: CASSSPVGSFF.